This TCR beta chain was recorded in a study of blood T cell repertoires in COVID-19. In the study overall: The study drew acute and convalescent COVID-19 samples from the United States, Italy and Spain. Sources were T cells, B-cell-depleted T cells, or PBMCs; the material itself was cDNA or gDNA.

The V end was cut by 0 bases, the J end by 3 bases, with 9 bases between. Looked up from germline, CDR1 is SGDLS and CDR2 is YYNGEE. CDR3 length: 15 amino acids. Authors' methods: From reference gene primer amplification, estimates of nucleated cell counts were derived. TCRdb's table, derived via immunoSEQ multiplex PCR, lists solely in-frame clones and lacks some. V, J and clone size were drawn from that table, and D and trimming were deduced from the DNA. The sample lists about 160,000 clones; about four fifths were seen once. The receptor's source is a man between 65 and 79 years old who had recovered from COVID-19. The chain links TRBV9 to TRBJ1-4, with D uncertain. The sequenced material came from peripheral blood. The CDR3 region is CASSVGTLANEKLFF. CDR3 in DNA: TGTGCCAGCAGCGTAGGGACTTTGGCTAATGAAAAACTGTTTTTT.